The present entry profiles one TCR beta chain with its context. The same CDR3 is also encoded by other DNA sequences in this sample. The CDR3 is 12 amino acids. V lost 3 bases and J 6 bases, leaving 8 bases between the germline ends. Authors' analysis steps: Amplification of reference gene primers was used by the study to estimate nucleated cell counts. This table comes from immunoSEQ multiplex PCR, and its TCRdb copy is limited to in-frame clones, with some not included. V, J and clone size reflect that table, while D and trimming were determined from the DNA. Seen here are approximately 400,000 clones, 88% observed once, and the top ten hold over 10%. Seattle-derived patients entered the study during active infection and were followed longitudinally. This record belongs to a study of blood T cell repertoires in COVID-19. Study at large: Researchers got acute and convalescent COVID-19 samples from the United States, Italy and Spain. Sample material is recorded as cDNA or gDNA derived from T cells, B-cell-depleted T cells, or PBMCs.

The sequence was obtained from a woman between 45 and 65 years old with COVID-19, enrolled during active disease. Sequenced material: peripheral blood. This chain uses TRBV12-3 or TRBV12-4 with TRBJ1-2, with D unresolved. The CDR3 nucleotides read TGTGCCAGCAGTTTCGCAGGTGATGGCTACACCTTC. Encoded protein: CASSFAGDGYTF.